This record concerns one T cell receptor beta chain sequence. This clonotype turned up a few times. The antigen it binds to is not known. No base qualities exist here, and no much larger clone lies one base off it. This entry belongs to a study of precursors of human CD4 cytotoxic T cells (dated by TCRdb to the late 2010s). Regarding the complete study: In total, 11 to 15 donors contributed CD4+ memory subsets to the bulk TCR-seq analysis. Sequences for both the TCRalpha and TCRbeta chains came out of the TCR-seq analysis of 15 or so donors (table S7). General study outcomes and caveats: Only about 95% of the 14 donors were included in some of the bulk TCR-seq comparisons, which suggests that not every subset was available for every donor. The limitation that the direction of differentiation between precursor and effector cells cannot be definitively established by a human observational design was noted by the authors. Expanded effector clonotypes made up a larger fraction of IL-7Rhigh TEMRA clonotypes than of TEM or TCM clonotypes. IL-7Rhigh and IL-7R- TEMRA subsets showed more restricted TCR repertoires, with lower diversity and more expanded clonotypes, than TCM and TEM subsets.

Sequencer: Illumina MiSeq. The authors' analysis ran thus. The Shannon-Wiener index, computed in VDJtools, was used to measure repertoire diversity. TCRbeta clonotypes with a clonotype frequency of at least 3 were defined as expanded. TCRdb trimmed public reads at Q25 via fastp, called clones via MiXCR and kept in-frame beta chains. Identical CDR3 protein sequences are pooled into one entry, listed with their most common genes and DNA. None of the V and J calls come from the authors' own analysis; TCRdb made them. For this sample the table gives 450 to 600 distinct CDR3 sequences, of which around a fifth were detected only once. The ten largest clones capture over 10% of the sample. To test whether a precursor-effector relationship exists among CD4 cytotoxic T cells, bulk UMI-based TCR sequencing was run on four sorted CD4+ memory subsets: TCM, TEM, IL-7Rhigh TEMRA, and IL-7R- TEMRA. The cells came from peripheral blood mononuclear cells that had been isolated from human blood.

Including cysteine and phenylalanine, the CDR3 has 14 amino acids. Just CDR3 DNA is preserved here, 42 bases in frame from base 1. Trimming at the junction amounts to 6 bases on V and 4 bases on J, and the germline ends lie 13 bases apart. According to the germline V gene, CDR1 reads MGHRA and CDR2 reads YSYEKL. Sample: memory CD4+ T cells from blood (PBMCs). The TCR was taken from a human donor in good health. The chain is made from TRBV4-1 and TRBJ2-1; the D gene remains uncertain. For the CDR3, the sequence is CASRVTQLYNEQFF. The sequence in DNA is TGCGCCAGCAGAGTCACACAGCTTTACAATGAGCAGTTCTTC.